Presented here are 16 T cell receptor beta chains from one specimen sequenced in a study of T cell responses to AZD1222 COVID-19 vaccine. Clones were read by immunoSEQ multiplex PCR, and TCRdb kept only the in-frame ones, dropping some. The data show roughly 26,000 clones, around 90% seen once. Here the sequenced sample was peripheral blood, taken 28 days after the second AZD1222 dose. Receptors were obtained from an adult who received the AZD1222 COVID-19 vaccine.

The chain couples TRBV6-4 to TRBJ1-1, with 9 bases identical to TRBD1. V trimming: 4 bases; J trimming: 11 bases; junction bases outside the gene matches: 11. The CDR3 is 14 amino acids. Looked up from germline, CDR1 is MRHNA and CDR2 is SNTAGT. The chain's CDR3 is CASSALPGQGGAFF. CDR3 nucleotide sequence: TGTGCCAGCAGTGCCCTACCGGGACAGGGAGGCGCTTTCTTT.

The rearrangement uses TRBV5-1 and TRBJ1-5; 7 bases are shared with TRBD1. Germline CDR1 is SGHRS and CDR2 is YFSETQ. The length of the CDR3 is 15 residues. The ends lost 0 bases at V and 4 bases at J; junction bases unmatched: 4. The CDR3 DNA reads TGCGCCAGCAGCTTGGGACAGGGTTTGAATCAGCCCCAGCATTTT. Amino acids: CASSLGQGLNQPQHF.

The CDR3 protein is CASSSRGHGRDTQYF. The DNA of the CDR3 is TGTGCCAGCAGCTCACGGGGGCATGGTAGAGATACGCAGTATTTT. The chain links TRBV11-2 to TRBJ2-3, with D perhaps matching TRBD1 or TRBD2 (6 bases each). CDR1 is SGHAT and CDR2 is FQNNGV in the germline V gene. CDR3 length: 15 residues. V lost 4 bases to trimming and J lost 5 bases, with 16 bases between them.

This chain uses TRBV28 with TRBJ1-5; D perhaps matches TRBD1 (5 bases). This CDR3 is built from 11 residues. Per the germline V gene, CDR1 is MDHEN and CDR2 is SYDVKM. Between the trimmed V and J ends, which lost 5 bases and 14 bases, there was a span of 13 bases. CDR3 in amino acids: CASSRDVDKHF. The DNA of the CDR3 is TGTGCCAGCAGTCGGGACGTTGATAAGCATTTT.

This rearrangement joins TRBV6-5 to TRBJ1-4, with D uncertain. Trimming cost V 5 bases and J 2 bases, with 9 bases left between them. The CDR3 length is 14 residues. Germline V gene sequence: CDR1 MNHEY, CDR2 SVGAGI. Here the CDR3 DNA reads TGTGCCAGCAGTCGCGGGGTTACTAATGAAAAACTGTTTTTT. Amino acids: CASSRGVTNEKLFF.

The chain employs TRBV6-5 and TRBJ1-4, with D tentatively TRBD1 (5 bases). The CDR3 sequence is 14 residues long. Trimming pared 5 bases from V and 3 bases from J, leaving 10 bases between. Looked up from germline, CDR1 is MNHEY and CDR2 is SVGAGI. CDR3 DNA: TGTGCCAGCAGTCTAATCAGGGCTAATGAAAAACTGTTTTTT. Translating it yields CASSLIRANEKLFF.

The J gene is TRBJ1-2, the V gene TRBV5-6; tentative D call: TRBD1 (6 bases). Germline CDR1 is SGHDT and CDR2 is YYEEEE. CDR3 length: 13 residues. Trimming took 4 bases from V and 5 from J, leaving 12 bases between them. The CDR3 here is CASSRGTLYGYTF. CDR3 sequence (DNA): TGTGCCAGCAGCCGCGGGACACTTTATGGCTACACCTTC.

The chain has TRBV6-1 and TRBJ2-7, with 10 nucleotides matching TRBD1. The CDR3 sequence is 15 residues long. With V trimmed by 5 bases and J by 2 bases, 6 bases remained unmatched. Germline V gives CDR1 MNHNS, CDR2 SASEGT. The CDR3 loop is CASSPRQGAAYEQYF. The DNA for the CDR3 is TGTGCCAGCAGTCCCCGACAGGGGGCGGCCTACGAGCAGTACTTC.

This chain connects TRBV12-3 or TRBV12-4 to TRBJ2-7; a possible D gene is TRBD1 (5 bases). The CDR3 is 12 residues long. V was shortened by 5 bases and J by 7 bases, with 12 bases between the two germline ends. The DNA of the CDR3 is TGTGCCAGCAGTCCCAGGGCGGCAGAGCAGTACTTC. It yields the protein CASSPRAAEQYF.

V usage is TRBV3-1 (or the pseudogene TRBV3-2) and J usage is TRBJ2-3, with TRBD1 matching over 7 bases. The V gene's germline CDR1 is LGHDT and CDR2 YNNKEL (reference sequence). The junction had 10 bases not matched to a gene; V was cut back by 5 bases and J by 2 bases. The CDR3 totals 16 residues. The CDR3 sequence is CASSTLEGAITDTQYF. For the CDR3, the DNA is TGTGCCAGCAGCACCCTAGAGGGGGCCATCACAGATACGCAGTATTTT.

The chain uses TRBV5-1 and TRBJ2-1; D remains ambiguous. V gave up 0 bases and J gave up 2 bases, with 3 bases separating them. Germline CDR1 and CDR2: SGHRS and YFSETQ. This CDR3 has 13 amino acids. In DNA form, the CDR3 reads TGCGCCAGCAGCTTGGGGGCCTACAATGAGCAGTTCTTC. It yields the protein CASSLGAYNEQFF.

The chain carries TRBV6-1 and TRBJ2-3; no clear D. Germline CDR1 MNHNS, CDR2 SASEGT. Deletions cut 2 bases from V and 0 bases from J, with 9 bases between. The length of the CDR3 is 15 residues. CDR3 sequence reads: CASSESVTSTDTQYF. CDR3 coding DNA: TGTGCCAGCAGTGAATCAGTAACCAGCACAGATACGCAGTATTTT.

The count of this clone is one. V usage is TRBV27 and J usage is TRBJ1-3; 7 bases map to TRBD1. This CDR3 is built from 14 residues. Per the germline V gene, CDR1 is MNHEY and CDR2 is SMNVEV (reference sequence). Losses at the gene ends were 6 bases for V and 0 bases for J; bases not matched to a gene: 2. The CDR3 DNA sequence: TGTGCCAGCAGAACAGGGGCCTCTGGAAACACCATATATTTT. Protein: CASRTGASGNTIYF.

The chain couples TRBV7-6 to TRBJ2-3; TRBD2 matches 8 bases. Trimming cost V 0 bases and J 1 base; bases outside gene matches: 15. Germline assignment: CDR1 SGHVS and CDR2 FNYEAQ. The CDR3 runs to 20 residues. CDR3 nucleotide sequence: TGTGCCAGCAGCTTAGCGGATCCCCAGCGGGGGCTCCTCCGCACAGATACGCAGTATTTT. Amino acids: CASSLADPQRGLLRTDTQYF.

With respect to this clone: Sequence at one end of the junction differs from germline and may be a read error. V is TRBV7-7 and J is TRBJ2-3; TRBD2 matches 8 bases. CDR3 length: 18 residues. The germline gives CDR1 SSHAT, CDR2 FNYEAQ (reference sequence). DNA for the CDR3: TGTGCTAGCAGCTTAGAGGGCTCGGGGACTAGAGGGACAGATACGCAGTATTTT. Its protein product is CASSLEGSGTRGTDTQYF.

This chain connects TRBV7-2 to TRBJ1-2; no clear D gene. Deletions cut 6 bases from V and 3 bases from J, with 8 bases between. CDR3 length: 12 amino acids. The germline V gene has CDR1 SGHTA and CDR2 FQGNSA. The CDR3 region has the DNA TGTGCCAGCAGGGACGGAGACTATGGCTACACCTTC. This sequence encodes CASRDGDYGYTF.